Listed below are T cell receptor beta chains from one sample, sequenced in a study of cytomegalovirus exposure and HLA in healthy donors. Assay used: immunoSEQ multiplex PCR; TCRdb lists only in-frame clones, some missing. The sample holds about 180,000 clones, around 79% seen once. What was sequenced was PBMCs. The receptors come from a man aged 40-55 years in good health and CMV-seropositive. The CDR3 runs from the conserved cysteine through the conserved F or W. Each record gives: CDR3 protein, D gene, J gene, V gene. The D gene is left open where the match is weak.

CDR3: CASSVGPQGATTGELFF; D: TRBD1; J: TRBJ2-2; V: TRBV9
CDR3: CASSPGLAGGEQFF; D: TRBD2; J: TRBJ2-1; V: TRBV7-7
CDR3: CASSPALAGEETQYF; D: TRBD2; J: TRBJ2-5; V: TRBV18
CDR3: CASSPPSGNEQFF; D: .; J: TRBJ2-1; V: TRBV7-9
CDR3: CASSPSLAGVLYF; D: TRBD2; J: TRBJ2-3; V: TRBV11-2
CDR3: CASSGGGDTDEQYF; D: TRBD2; J: TRBJ2-7; V: TRBV5-6
CDR3: CASTPLIESRYGYTF; D: .; J: TRBJ1-2; V: TRBV5-6
CDR3: CASSQTSGSHGELFF; D: TRBD2; J: TRBJ2-2; V: TRBV7-7
CDR3: CASGLDQGTGRSSEQYF; D: TRBD1; J: TRBJ2-7; V: TRBV12-5
CDR3: CASRTTSGSEVEQFF; D: TRBD2; J: TRBJ2-1; V: TRBV6-6
CDR3: CASSEMVGLVSSYEQYF; D: .; J: TRBJ2-7; V: TRBV6-1
CDR3: CASSPTSGNNNEQFF; D: TRBD2; J: TRBJ2-1; V: TRBV18